These 27 T cell receptor beta chains share one sample of origin, sequenced in a study of shared clonotypes between healthy human individuals. Measured with immunoSEQ multiplex PCR; TCRdb has only the in-frame clones, and not every one. This sample has a few million clones; around 90% occur once, and the top ten carry more than 0.35%. Specimen: naive CD4+ T cells from PBMCs. Subset described: CD45RA+ positively selected. The receptor set was obtained from a man between 18 and 29 years old in good health. Some clones in this sample may be carry-over from other donors' samples.

This clone was seen a few times. The chain joins TRBV29-1 to TRBJ1-2; 11 nucleotides line up with TRBD1. In germline, CDR1 is SQVTM, CDR2 ANQGSEA. V gave up 6 bases and J gave up 5 bases; unmatched junction bases: 11. This CDR3 has 15 residues. CDR3 residues: CSVEPGTGGKYGYTF. CDR3 sequence (DNA): TGCAGCGTCGAGCCCGGGACAGGGGGGAAGTATGGCTACACCTTC.

This chain links TRBV5-6 with TRBJ2-2; no clear D gene. V shed 6 bases and J shed 1 base, with 7 bases lying between them. This CDR3 is 13 amino acids long. The germline V gene encodes CDR1 SGHDT and CDR2 YYEEEE. The CDR3 DNA follows: TGTGCCAGCACCTCTGGGAACACCGGGGAGCTGTTTTTT. It codes for CASTSGNTGELFF.

CDR3 sequence reads: CASSLEGGTQPQHF. In DNA, the CDR3 is TGCGCCAGCAGCCTGGAGGGGGGTACTCAGCCCCAGCATTTT. The chain uses TRBV5-1 and TRBJ1-5, with D maybe TRBD1 (6 bases). Germline assignment: CDR1 SGHRS and CDR2 YFSETQ. V lost 4 bases to trimming and J lost 6 bases, with 14 bases between them. The CDR3 length is 14 residues.

In the case of this clone: Other nucleotide sequences from this sample produce the same CDR3. The rearrangement links TRBV18 to TRBJ2-5; D is tentatively TRBD1 or TRBD2 (6 bases each). The CDR3 has 14 amino acids. V was clipped by 0 bases and J by 4 bases, with 9 bases between them. The germline V gene encodes CDR1 KGHSH and CDR2 LQKENI. The CDR3 DNA follows: TGTGCCAGCTCACCACCGGGGGGCAGAGAGACCCAGTACTTC. Translating gives CASSPPGGRETQYF.

The chain links TRBV4-3 to TRBJ1-1; D possibly corresponds to TRBD1 (6 bases). Per the germline V gene, CDR1 is LGHNA and CDR2 is YSLEER. The ends were cut back, 4 bases at V and 5 bases at J, with 14 bases in the middle. The CDR3 has 14 amino acids. CDR3 nucleotide sequence: TGCGCCAGCAGCCGCCCAGGGGCCCGGACTGAAGCTTTCTTT. This gives the protein CASSRPGARTEAFF.

As for this clone: Distinct nucleotide sequences in the sample also encode this CDR3. This rearrangement joins TRBV30 to TRBJ1-6; D call uncertain. The CDR3 covers 11 residues. Trimming took 0 bases from V and 10 from J, leaving 4 bases between them. The germline V gene encodes CDR1 GTSNPN and CDR2 SVGIG (reference sequence). The CDR3 loop is CAWSVGSPLHF. DNA for the CDR3: TGTGCCTGGAGTGTTGGATCACCCCTCCACTTT.

This chain connects TRBV14 to TRBJ1-1; D is perhaps TRBD1 (5 bases). V gave up 5 bases and J gave up 5 bases, with 24 bases separating them. The CDR3 covers 17 residues. CDR1 and CDR2 (germline): SGHDN, FVKESK. In DNA, the CDR3 is TGTGCCAGCAGCGCGCAATGGCAGGGCCGGGGGGAGACTGAAGCTTTCTTT. Amino acids: CASSAQWQGRGETEAFF.

A word on this clone: The same CDR3 also results from other DNA sequences found in this sample. The chain carries TRBV20-1 and TRBJ1-1; D gene unclear. Trimming stripped 6 bases from V and 1 base from J, with 3 bases between. The CDR3 covers 10 residues. Germline lookup yields CDR1 DFQATT and CDR2 SNEGSKA (reference sequence). The CDR3 protein is CSAKNTEAFF. In DNA, the CDR3 is TGCAGTGCCAAGAACACTGAAGCTTTCTTT.

The J gene is TRBJ1-2, the V gene TRBV28; D gene unclear. CDR3 length: 13 residues. Trimming removed 0 bases at V and 5 bases at J, with 7 bases between. Germline CDR1 and CDR2: MDHEN and SYDVKM. The CDR3 loop reads CASSLWETYGYTF. The CDR3 coding sequence is TGTGCCAGCAGTTTATGGGAGACGTATGGCTACACCTTC.

The table lists this clone with a count of one. The rearrangement uses TRBV6-1 and TRBJ1-1; D ambiguous. The germline CDR1 and CDR2 sequences are MNHNS and SASEGT. This CDR3 has 15 amino acids. V was clipped by 2 bases and J by 1 base, with 11 bases between them. CDR3 coding DNA: TGTGCCAGCAGTGAAAGGGCAGTCAGGAACACTGAAGCTTTCTTT. This codes for CASSERAVRNTEAFF.

V usage is TRBV29-1 and J usage is TRBJ1-1, with TRBD1 as a possible D gene (6 bases). Looked up from germline, CDR1 is SQVTM and CDR2 is ANQGSEA. The CDR3 consists of 13 residues. V lost 3 bases, J lost 12 bases, and 20 bases lay in between. CDR3 in amino acids: CSVEKQGPSAPFF. The CDR3 coding sequence is TGCAGCGTTGAGAAACAGGGTCCATCTGCACCTTTCTTT. Drawing the rest from reference TRBV29-1 and TRBJ1-1, the complete variable domain is SAVISQKPSRDICQRGTSLTIQCQVDSQVTMMFWYRQQPGQSLTLIATANQGSEATYESGFVIDKFPISRPNLTFSTLTVSNMSPEDSSIYLCSVEKQGPSAPFFGQGTRLTVV.

This clone turned up a few times. The J gene is TRBJ2-1, the V gene TRBV9; D unresolved. The ends were cut back, 0 bases at V and 0 bases at J, with 10 bases in the middle. From germline, CDR1 is SGDLS and CDR2 YYNGEE. CDR3 size: 16 residues. The CDR3 protein is CASSVAASLSYNEQFF. The CDR3 DNA is TGTGCCAGCAGCGTAGCTGCTAGTCTCTCCTACAATGAGCAGTTCTTC.

This clone was seen a single time. The CDR3 region has the DNA TGTGCCAGCAGCCCTATAGCGGGGACTAACAATGAGCAGTTCTTC. This gives the protein CASSPIAGTNNEQFF. The chain recombines TRBV5-6 with TRBJ2-1; TRBD2 aligns across 8 bases. This CDR3 comprises 15 residues. Germline CDR1 is SGHDT and CDR2 is YYEEEE. The V and J ends lost 4 bases and 5 bases, in that order; junction bases with no gene match: 8.

This clone was counted once. The chain has TRBV10-3 and TRBJ2-2; D may be TRBD1 or TRBD2 (5 bases each). Trimming left V 10 bases short and J 0 bases short, with 12 bases between. Per the germline V gene, CDR1 is ENHRY and CDR2 is SYGVKD. CDR3 length: 14 residues. The chain's CDR3 is CATAGTANTGELFF. DNA of the CDR3: TGTGCCACGGCCGGGACGGCGAACACCGGGGAGCTGTTTTTT.

The CDR3: CASSSKGGSGSPGANVLTF. CDR3 coding DNA: TGTGCCAGCAGCTCAAAGGGGGGATCCGGGAGTCCTGGGGCCAACGTCCTGACTTTC. This rearrangement joins TRBV7-8 to TRBJ2-6; either TRBD1 or TRBD2 may fit D (6 bases each). Between the trimmed V and J ends, which lost 4 bases and 2 bases, there was a span of 21 bases. The CDR3 length is 19 residues. Germline V gives CDR1 SGHVS, CDR2 FQNEAQ.

The V gene is TRBV7-2, the J gene TRBJ2-3; the match to TRBD1 covers 7 bases. Germline V gives CDR1 SGHTA, CDR2 FQGNSA. The CDR3 extends over 15 amino acids. V trimming: 5 bases; J trimming: 2 bases; junction bases outside the gene matches: 7. CDR3 protein: CASSARDSYTDTQYF. The CDR3 coding sequence is TGTGCCAGCAGCGCTCGGGACAGCTACACAGATACGCAGTATTTT.

This chain uses TRBV9 with TRBJ2-5; 7 bases match TRBD1. The J segment lost 5 bases and the V segment lost 0 bases, leaving 4 bases of the junction unmatched. CDR1 is SGDLS, CDR2 YYNGEE, per germline. This CDR3 has 14 amino acids. The CDR3 nucleotides are TGTGCCAGCAGCGTAGACGTACAGGGGGAGACCCAGTACTTC. It yields the protein CASSVDVQGETQYF.

The chain employs TRBV7-2 and TRBJ1-1, with unresolved D. Germline V gene lookup returns CDR1 SGHTA and CDR2 FQGNSA. The CDR3 spans 12 residues. Trimming shortened V by 5 bases and J by 1 base, and 5 bases separated the two germline ends. CDR3 bases: TGTGCCAGCAGCCCGAAGAACACTGAAGCTTTCTTT. It specifies CASSPKNTEAFF.

The chain links TRBV6-6 to TRBJ2-2; D perhaps matches TRBD2 (7 bases). The germline V gene has CDR1 MNHNY and CDR2 SVGAGI (reference sequence). CDR3 length equals 16 residues. The V and J ends lost 0 bases and 3 bases respectively, with 11 bases between them. In DNA form, the CDR3 reads TGTGCCAGCAGTTACTCAGGGGGGGCTTACACCGGGGAGCTGTTTTTT. It specifies CASSYSGGAYTGELFF.

The chain joins TRBV7-2 to TRBJ2-7, with 7 positions matching TRBD1. The CDR3 is 15 amino acids. Trimming at V came to 1 base and at J to 2 bases, leaving 5 bases not matched to a gene. The germline CDR1 and CDR2 sequences are SGHTA and FQGNSA. The chain's CDR3 is CASSLDQGVTYEQYF. CDR3 bases: TGTGCCAGCAGCTTAGACCAGGGGGTCACCTACGAGCAGTACTTC. Full variable domain (rest looked up from reference TRBV7-2 and TRBJ2-7): GAGVSQSPSNKVTEKGKDVELRCDPISGHTALYWYRQSLGQGLEFLIYFQGNSAPDKSGLPSDRFSAERTGGSVSTLTIQRTQQEDSAVYLCASSLDQGVTYEQYFGPGTRLTVT.

Worth noting for this clone: Other DNA variants within this sample encode the same CDR3. This CDR3 reads CASSLTANTGELFF. The CDR3 DNA sequence: TGTGCCAGCAGCTTGACAGCGAACACCGGGGAGCTGTTTTTT. J is TRBJ2-2 and V is TRBV7-9; TRBD1 is a possible D gene (5 bases). The CDR3 has 14 amino acids. V lost 3 bases and J 0 bases, leaving 5 bases between the germline ends. The germline V gene has CDR1 SEHNR and CDR2 FQNEAQ (reference sequence).

The chain couples TRBV5-1 to TRBJ1-4; no clear D. This CDR3 is built from 14 residues. Germline lookup yields CDR1 SGHRS and CDR2 YFSETQ. V was clipped by 1 base and J by 10 bases, with 14 bases between them. The CDR3 DNA is TGCGCCAGCAGCTTGTCTGACGGGAAGGGAAAACTGTTTTTT. Protein product: CASSLSDGKGKLFF.

For the CDR3, the DNA is TGTGCCAGCTCAGTAAGGACGACAGGGGATGCCGGGGAGCTGTTTTTT. Protein sequence: CASSVRTTGDAGELFF. The chain carries TRBV18 and TRBJ2-2; 8 nucleotides agree with TRBD1. The J segment lost 6 bases and the V segment lost 5 bases, leaving 11 bases of the junction unmatched. This CDR3 contains 16 residues. CDR1 KGHSH and CDR2 LQKENI come from the germline V gene.

The V and J genes are TRBV7-2 and TRBJ2-7; TRBD1 agrees at 9 bases. The V gene's germline CDR1 is SGHTA and CDR2 FQGNSA. The CDR3 has 16 amino acids. After removal of 1 base from V and 3 bases from J, the junction contained 7 bases not matched to a gene. The CDR3 DNA reads as TGTGCCAGCAGCTTAGGGTCTACAGGGGGCTACTACGAGCAGTACTTC. Encoded protein: CASSLGSTGGYYEQYF.

The V call is TRBV5-8, the J call TRBJ2-2; 12 bases fit TRBD2. The CDR3 contains 16 residues. V gave up 4 bases and J gave up 5 bases; unmatched junction bases: 6. Germline V gives CDR1 SGHTS, CDR2 YDEGEE. The CDR3 here is CASSTGLAGRTGELFF. Here the CDR3 DNA reads TGTGCCAGCAGCACTGGACTAGCGGGACGGACCGGGGAGCTGTTTTTT.

This clone occurred once. CDR3 sequence reads: CASSVGSVDTGELFF. CDR3 sequence (DNA): TGTGCCAGCAGCGTAGGTAGCGTTGACACCGGGGAGCTGTTTTTT. The chain links TRBV9 to TRBJ2-2; a possible D gene is TRBD2 (5 bases). V lost 0 bases and J 3 bases, leaving 9 bases between the germline ends. CDR1 and CDR2 from the germline V gene are SGDLS and YYNGEE. This CDR3 has 15 amino acids.

The gene calls are TRBV4-3 and TRBJ2-2; 7 bases agree with TRBD1. V was pared by 5 bases and J by 9 bases, with 6 bases of the junction left unmatched. The CDR3 covers 13 residues. The germline CDR1 and CDR2 sequences are LGHNA and YSLEER. CDR3 region: CASSVRTGWELFF. CDR3 DNA: TGCGCCAGCAGCGTACGGACAGGATGGGAGCTGTTTTTT.